This T cell receptor (beta chain) was profiled in a study of T cell changes during pregnancy in multiple sclerosis. Measured with immunoSEQ multiplex PCR; TCRdb has only the in-frame clones, and not every one. The sample contains tens of thousands of clones, 92% of which appear only once. The germline gives CDR1 WNHNN, CDR2 SYGVQD (reference sequence). The V and J ends lost 5 bases and 3 bases respectively, with 17 bases between them. The CDR3 runs to 15 residues. The specimen comprised peripheral blood, sampled in the first trimester of pregnancy. V is TRBV10-1 and J is TRBJ2-7; D is unresolved. The sequence derives from a female donor with multiple sclerosis, enrolled in a pregnancy study. This chain's CDR3 is CASSMSPPSFYEQYF. Written as DNA, the CDR3 is TGCGCCAGCAGTATGAGCCCCCCCTCCTTCTACGAGCAGTACTTC.